Listed below are T cell receptor beta chains from one sample, sequenced in a study of T-cell memory formation after mild COVID-19. TCRdb re-analysed the 5' RACE reads in MiXCR, keeping a single row per CDR3 protein. The repertoire consists of roughly 350,000 distinct CDR3 sequences, with around 20% occurring once and the leading ten covering approximately 12%. Input material: PBMCs or a T cell subset sorted from them (not recorded which). The origin of the receptors is an adult woman who had mild COVID-19 (a few samples of this study predate the infection). Cell type and time point are not known. The CDR3 runs from the conserved cysteine through the conserved F or W. Fields, in order: D gene, clone size, CDR3 length, V gene, J gene, CDR3 protein, CDR3 DNA. D genes are given only for firm matches. Rows give clone size only sometimes, using once, few, many, or a class for an expanded clone.

D: .
size: few
length: 12
V: TRBV5-1
J: TRBJ2-1
CDR3: CASSLVTKEQFF
DNA: TGCGCCAGCAGCTTGGTGACTAAAGAGCAGTTCTTC

D: TRBD2
size: few
length: 21
V: TRBV12-3/TRBV12-4
J: TRBJ2-1
CDR3: CASSLRIQLAGVRAQFNEQFF
DNA: TGTGCCAGCAGTTTAAGGATCCAGCTAGCGGGAGTACGAGCCCAATTCAATGAGCAGTTCTTC

D: TRBD1
size: .
length: 14
V: TRBV24-1
J: TRBJ1-2
CDR3: CATSDTTGGYGYTF
DNA: TGTGCCACCAGTGATACAACAGGGGGCTATGGCTACACCTTC

D: .
size: few
length: 13
V: TRBV27
J: TRBJ2-6
CDR3: CASTNSGANVLTF
DNA: TGTGCCAGCACCAACTCTGGGGCCAACGTCCTGACTTTC

D: .
size: few
length: 15
V: TRBV7-9
J: TRBJ1-5
CDR3: CASTGGAEDNQPQHF
DNA: TGTGCCAGCACCGGGGGAGCCGAGGACAATCAGCCCCAGCATTTT

D: TRBD1
size: few
length: 15
V: TRBV9
J: TRBJ2-7
CDR3: CASSVEGQGDVEQYF
DNA: TGTGCCAGCAGCGTAGAAGGGCAGGGGGACGTCGAGCAGTACTTC

D: TRBD2
size: .
length: 14
V: TRBV30
J: TRBJ2-5
CDR3: CAWSRTSGTETQYF
DNA: TGTGCCTGGAGTCGGACTAGCGGGACGGAGACCCAGTACTTC

D: .
size: .
length: 13
V: TRBV27
J: TRBJ2-1
CDR3: CASSLSYGNEQFF
DNA: TGTGCCAGCAGTTTATCGTACGGCAATGAGCAGTTCTTC

D: TRBD2
size: .
length: 15
V: TRBV7-9
J: TRBJ2-1
CDR3: CASSLKLAGMAEQFF
DNA: TGTGCCAGCAGCTTAAAACTAGCGGGGATGGCTGAGCAGTTCTTC

D: TRBD1
size: few
length: 15
V: TRBV20-1
J: TRBJ1-2
CDR3: CSASRQGRGNYGYTF
DNA: TGCAGTGCTAGCAGACAGGGAAGAGGGAACTATGGCTACACCTTC

D: .
size: few
length: 14
V: TRBV3-1
J: TRBJ1-1
CDR3: CASSPNGDGTEAFF
DNA: TGTGCCAGCAGCCCTAACGGGGACGGCACTGAAGCTTTCTTT

D: .
size: many
length: 13
V: TRBV20-1
J: TRBJ2-1
CDR3: CSARDRGGNEQFF
DNA: TGCAGTGCTAGAGACAGGGGTGGCAATGAGCAGTTCTTC

D: .
size: few
length: 14
V: TRBV20-1
J: TRBJ1-1
CDR3: CSAREAKGRTEAFF
DNA: TGCAGTGCTAGAGAGGCCAAGGGGAGGACTGAAGCTTTCTTT

D: TRBD1
size: .
length: 15
V: TRBV12-3/TRBV12-4
J: TRBJ1-2
CDR3: CASSSAGTGVNGYTF
DNA: TGTGCCAGCAGTTCAGCCGGGACAGGCGTTAATGGCTACACCTTC

D: TRBD2
size: many
length: 20
V: TRBV24-1
J: TRBJ2-1
CDR3: CATSDPGLAGGRFSYNEQFF
DNA: TGTGCCACCAGTGATCCGGGACTAGCGGGGGGGCGGTTCTCCTACAATGAGCAGTTCTTC

D: .
size: many
length: 13
V: TRBV12-3/TRBV12-4
J: TRBJ2-2
CDR3: CAGLVGATGELFF
DNA: TGTGCCGGCCTAGTGGGGGCAACCGGGGAGCTGTTTTTT